This TCR beta chain was documented in a study of blood T cell repertoires in COVID-19. Study at large: Some COVID-19 samples were acute and others convalescent; all came from the United States, Italy and Spain.

This clone has just one count. Participants reported their clinical history, and cohort assignment relied on those reports. Germline CDR1 reads GTSNPN; CDR2 reads SVGIG (reference sequence). V was pared by 2 bases and J by 5 bases, with 7 bases between. The CDR3 contains 12 residues. Profiled with immunoSEQ multiplex PCR; TCRdb holds only in-frame clones, not every one. The table records fewer than 350,000 clones, 85% to 90% of them present only once. The chain recombines TRBV30 with TRBJ1-5; a weak D match, TRBD1 (5 bases). This receptor was obtained from a woman aged 18 to 35 with acute COVID-19. Sequenced: PBMCs or T cells enriched from blood (not recorded which). CDR3 coding DNA: TGTGCCTGGAGTCTACAGGATCAGCCCCAGCATTTT. It codes for CAWSLQDQPQHF.